Shown below are 28 T cell receptor beta chains from a single sample sequenced in a study of vaccination and CD4 T cells after COVID-19. Treatment in this sample: roughly 10-day PBMC culture with coronavirus spike peptide pools or control peptides (ViraFEST assay). What these receptors recognize is not known. Cultured CD4+ T-cell DNA underwent Oncomine TCR Beta short-read sequencing. Each CDR3 protein gets one entry after TCRdb re-called the PCR reads with MiXCR. The repertoire includes 13,000 or so distinct CDR3 sequences, roughly 44% of them detected once, and roughly 15% sits in the top ten. Sequenced material: CD4+ T cells from blood, cultured in vitro. The source is a human donor who had recovered from COVID-19.

This clonotype was counted between two and nine times. In DNA, the CDR3 is TGCGCCAGCTGCGCGGTTGGGAACACTGAAGCTTTCTTT. Amino acids: CASCAVGNTEAFF. The chain links TRBV10-2 to TRBJ1-1; no clear D. There are 13 residues in the CDR3. The germline CDR1 and CDR2 sequences are WSHSY and SAAADI. V lost 8 bases and J lost 1, with 11 bases in between.

The CDR3 sequence is CASSNGRAGGFHEQFF. The CDR3 nucleotides are TGTGCCAGCAGTAACGGGCGAGCGGGGGGCTTCCATGAGCAGTTCTTC. The chain is built from TRBV12-3 or TRBV12-4 and TRBJ2-1; 9 nucleotides agree with TRBD2. Trimming took 5 bases from V and 8 from J; bases not matched to a gene: 13. The CDR3 spans 16 residues.

The chain carries TRBV2 and TRBJ2-7; no definite D call. Germline assignment: CDR1 SNHLY and CDR2 FYNNEI. CDR3 length: 11 amino acids. V dropped 4 bases and J dropped 3 bases, with 4 bases sitting between them. The CDR3 region is CASSALYEQYF. CDR3 DNA: TGTGCCAGCAGTGCCCTCTACGAGCAGTACTTC. Drawing the rest from reference TRBV2 and TRBJ2-7, the complete variable domain is EPEVTQTPSHQVTQMGQEVILRCVPISNHLYFYWYRQILGQKVEFLVSFYNNEISEKSEIFDDQFSVERPDGSNFTLKIRSTKLEDSAMYFCASSALYEQYFGPGTRLTVT.

This clonotype came up a few times. This chain links TRBV12-3 or TRBV12-4 with TRBJ2-2, with no clear D. The CDR3 has 15 residues. V was shortened by 6 bases and J by 5 bases, with 16 bases between the two germline ends. The CDR3 here is CASRPALLGTGELFF. CDR3 nucleotides: TGTGCCAGCAGACCCGCGCTCCTGGGGACCGGGGAGCTGTTTTTT.

J is TRBJ2-5 and V is TRBV29-1; TRBD1 aligns across 10 bases. There are 14 residues in the CDR3. Per the germline V gene, CDR1 is SQVTM and CDR2 is ANQGSEA. Trimming took 2 bases from V and 4 from J; bases not matched to a gene: 4. CDR3 residues: CSVERDRGRETQYF. The CDR3 DNA follows: TGCAGCGTTGAACGGGACAGGGGTCGAGAGACCCAGTACTTC.

This clonotype was seen more than once but under ten times. The chain recombines TRBV6-1 with TRBJ2-7; a weak D match, TRBD2 (5 bases). This CDR3 has 15 residues. Germline V gives CDR1 MNHNS, CDR2 SASEGT. V lost 2 bases and J lost 3, with 14 bases in between. The CDR3 sequence: CASSERESSYYEQYF. In DNA, the CDR3 is TGTGCCAGCAGTGAAAGGGAGTCAAGCTACTACGAGCAGTACTTC.

The chain couples TRBV7-9 to TRBJ2-1; 9 bases are shared with TRBD1. V shed 1 base and J 5 bases; nucleotides not matched to a gene: 12. The CDR3 covers 18 residues. The germline gives CDR1 SEHNR, CDR2 FQNEAQ (reference sequence). The DNA of the CDR3 is TGTGCCAGCAGCTTAGGTTGGCTTGCGGGACAGGGCCACAATGAGCAGTTCTTC. Translating gives CASSLGWLAGQGHNEQFF. Variable domain in full (rest from reference TRBV7-9 and TRBJ2-1): DTGVSQNPRHKITKRGQNVTFRCDPISEHNRLYWYRQTLGQGPEFLTYFQNEAQLEKSRLLSDRFSAERPKGSFSTLEIQRTEQGDSAMYLCASSLGWLAGQGHNEQFFGPGTRLTVL.

This chain uses TRBV6-5 with TRBJ1-3; no definite D call. Germline V gene lookup returns CDR1 MNHEY and CDR2 SVGAGI. V lost 2 bases and J lost 3, with 23 bases in between. This CDR3 is 19 amino acids long. The CDR3 spells CASSYPDTGAPGGGNTIYF. The CDR3 nucleotides are TGTGCCAGCAGTTACCCCGACACGGGTGCTCCGGGCGGTGGAAACACCATATATTTT.

V gene TRBV10-3 combines with J gene TRBJ2-3; 7 nucleotides line up with TRBD2. Germline-derived CDR1 and CDR2 are ENHRY and SYGVKD. The CDR3 is made up of 13 amino acids. Germline trimming cut 8 bases from V and 3 bases from J; bases unmatched to any gene: 5. In DNA, the CDR3 is TGTGCCATCCGTTCTAGCGGAACAGATACGCAGTATTTT. Protein sequence: CAIRSSGTDTQYF.

The chain combines TRBV30 with TRBJ1-2; the D is unclear. Germline lookup yields CDR1 GTSNPN and CDR2 SVGIG (reference sequence). This CDR3 is built from 11 residues. Between the trimmed V and J ends, which lost 5 bases and 3 bases, there was a span of 7 bases. CDR3 DNA: TGTGCCTGGGGGAGGGACTATGGCTACACCTTC. It translates to CAWGRDYGYTF.

The chain has TRBV12-5 and TRBJ1-1; 7 bases are a match to TRBD1. Losses at the gene ends were 5 bases for V and 4 bases for J; bases not matched to a gene: 7. This CDR3 has 14 amino acids. Germline V CDR1 and CDR2: LGHNT, FRNRAP. This CDR3 reads CASGGRQGITEAFF. The CDR3 nucleotides read TGTGCTAGTGGTGGACGACAGGGTATCACTGAAGCTTTCTTT.

This clonotype was detected only a few times. The chain recombines TRBV19 with TRBJ2-5; 8 bases are a match to TRBD1. V was clipped by 3 bases and J by 5 bases; unmatched bases: 5. The length of the CDR3 is 14 residues. The germline gives CDR1 LNHDA, CDR2 SQIVND (reference sequence). CDR3: CASSIQGAGETQYF. CDR3 in DNA: TGTGCCAGTAGTATTCAGGGGGCCGGGGAGACCCAGTACTTC.

The chain uses TRBV6-1 and TRBJ1-1; TRBD1 matches 9 bases. Germline values: CDR1 MNHNS, CDR2 SASEGT. Trimming cost V 4 bases and J 8 bases; bases outside gene matches: 5. This CDR3 contains 13 residues. CDR3 region: CASSGTGVYEAFF. The CDR3 DNA follows: TGTGCCAGCAGTGGGACAGGGGTCTACGAAGCTTTCTTT.

This clonotype appeared a few times. The chain combines TRBV5-1 with TRBJ1-2; D gene ambiguous. V shed 3 bases and J shed 2 bases, with 11 bases lying between them. Germline CDR1 SGHRS, CDR2 YFSETQ. CDR3 length: 14 amino acids. Here the CDR3 reads CASSSETGNYGYTF. The CDR3 region has the DNA TGCGCCAGCAGCTCTGAAACGGGGAACTATGGCTACACCTTC.

The rearrangement uses TRBV7-9 and TRBJ1-2; maybe TRBD1 (5 bases). Germline CDR1 and CDR2: SEHNR and FQNEAQ (reference sequence). CDR3 length: 12 residues. Trimming stripped 2 bases from V and 8 bases from J, with 9 bases between. The CDR3 spells CASSLIREGYTF. The CDR3 nucleotides are TGTGCCAGCAGCTTAATCAGGGAAGGCTACACCTTC.

The V gene is TRBV11-3, the J gene TRBJ1-2; TRBD1 matches at 7 bases. Losses at the gene ends were 3 bases for V and 7 bases for J; bases not matched to a gene: 8. The germline CDR1 and CDR2 sequences are SGHNT and YENEEA. CDR3 length equals 14 residues. In nucleotides, the CDR3 is TGTGCCAGCAGCTTTGGGACAGTGGGGGTTGGCTACACCTTC. Translation: CASSFGTVGVGYTF.

This chain connects TRBV5-1 to TRBJ2-7; 9 bases agree with TRBD1. Looked up from germline, CDR1 is SGHRS and CDR2 is YFSETQ. Trimming cost V 3 bases and J 1 base; bases outside gene matches: 2. The CDR3 is 14 amino acids. CDR3 in amino acids: CASSSGQGSYEQYF. The CDR3 bases are TGCGCCAGCAGCTCGGGACAGGGATCCTACGAGCAGTACTTC. The full variable domain, completed using reference TRBV5-1 and TRBJ2-7, is KAGVTQTPRYLIKTRGQQVTLSCSPISGHRSVSWYQQTPGQGLQFLFEYFSETQRNKGNFPGRFSGRQFSNSRSEMNVSTLELGDSALYLCASSSGQGSYEQYFGPGTRLTVT.

As regards this clonotype: A junction end diverges from the germline sequence, so it may reflect a read error. The gene calls are TRBV15 and TRBJ1-2; unclear D gene. The germline gives CDR1 LNHNV, CDR2 YYDKDF (reference sequence). The CDR3 covers 13 residues. The CDR3 nucleotides are TGTGCCACCAGCAGAGATCGGAACCTCACCCCCCTTTTC. Protein sequence: CATSRDRNLTPLF.

This chain joins TRBV6-5 and TRBJ1-1; 7 nucleotides align to TRBD1. V was pared by 0 bases and J by 8 bases, with 3 bases of the junction left unmatched. The CDR3 has 13 residues. Germline V gives CDR1 MNHEY, CDR2 SVGAGI. CDR3: CASSYSGTAEAFF. CDR3 coding DNA: TGTGCCAGCAGTTACTCGGGGACAGCAGAAGCTTTCTTT.

This clonotype was counted only a few times. The chain has TRBV7-9 and TRBJ2-5, with D perhaps TRBD2 (5 bases). V was shortened by 0 bases and J by 4 bases, with 6 bases between the two germline ends. The germline CDR1 and CDR2 sequences are SEHNR and FQNEAQ (reference sequence). The CDR3 length is 13 residues. CDR3 bases: TGTGCCAGCAGCTTAGCACGGGGAGAGACCCAGTACTTC. Protein sequence: CASSLARGETQYF.

This clonotype was observed a few times. The J gene is TRBJ1-1, the V gene TRBV6-5; TRBD1 might be the D (6 bases). The CDR3 spans 17 residues. Germline CDR1 is MNHEY and CDR2 is SVGAGI. V was cut by 3 bases and J by 0 bases, with 17 bases left in between. Here the CDR3 reads CASSYQVGQPMNTEAFF. The CDR3 DNA reads TGTGCCAGCAGTTATCAGGTCGGACAGCCCATGAACACTGAAGCTTTCTTT.

This chain uses TRBV30 with TRBJ1-5, with D unresolved. Trimming removed 0 bases at V and 7 bases at J, with 10 bases between. CDR3 length: 13 residues. The germline gives CDR1 GTSNPN, CDR2 SVGIG (reference sequence). This CDR3 reads CAWSVLPPQPQHF. The CDR3 DNA is TGTGCCTGGAGTGTACTCCCCCCCCAGCCCCAGCATTTT.

This clonotype turned up a few times. This chain uses TRBV6-5 with TRBJ1-1; 7 bases are a match to TRBD1. Germline assignment: CDR1 MNHEY and CDR2 SVGAGI. J was trimmed by 1 base and V by 2 bases; bases with no gene match: 7. The CDR3 loop spans 16 amino acids. CDR3 sequence reads: CASSYLGTARNTEAFF. The CDR3 region has the DNA TGTGCCAGCAGTTACCTAGGGACAGCTAGGAACACTGAAGCTTTCTTT.

This clonotype has a handful of counts. The chain employs TRBV7-6 and TRBJ2-5, with D perhaps TRBD2 (7 bases). Trimming removed 5 bases at V and 1 base at J, with 14 bases between. CDR1 and CDR2 (germline): SGHVS, FNYEAQ. The CDR3 runs to 15 residues. As DNA, the CDR3 is TGTGCCAGCAGCACAGGGAGGGGTTCCCAAGAGACCCAGTACTTC. This sequence encodes CASSTGRGSQETQYF.

The chain joins TRBV29-1 to TRBJ2-4; 8 bases map to TRBD2. Trimming at V came to 8 bases and at J to 8 bases, leaving 8 bases not matched to a gene. From germline, CDR1 is SQVTM and CDR2 ANQGSEA. This CDR3 region has 12 residues. The CDR3 spells CSSSLGGDIQYF. The CDR3, as DNA: TGCAGCTCAAGCCTCGGGGGGGACATTCAGTACTTC.

In its sample, this clonotype was seen a few times. J is TRBJ1-5 and V is TRBV10-1, with 8 bases lining up with TRBD1. Germline V gene lookup returns CDR1 WNHNN and CDR2 SYGVQD (reference sequence). The CDR3 is made up of 19 amino acids. The V gene end was trimmed by 2 bases and the J gene end by 2 bases; junction bases not matched to a gene: 14. In DNA form, the CDR3 reads TGCGCCAGCAGTGAGGGGGCAGGGGGCTCGGCTACTTGCAATCAGCCCCAGCATTTT. It encodes CASSEGAGGSATCNQPQHF.

This clonotype was found once. The chain uses TRBV5-4 and TRBJ2-3, with D tentatively TRBD2 (6 bases). The V end was cut by 1 base, the J end by 2 bases, with 14 bases between. The CDR3 covers 16 residues. Germline values: CDR1 SGHNT, CDR2 YYREEE (reference sequence). CDR3 in DNA: TGTGCCAGCAGCTTGCCGGGAGCCATACTCACAGATACGCAGTATTTT. Translating gives CASSLPGAILTDTQYF.

V gene TRBV11-3 combines with J gene TRBJ2-7; D may match TRBD1 or TRBD2 (5 bases each). The CDR3 is 14 residues long. Germline V gene data show CDR1 as SGHNT and CDR2 as YENEEA. Deletions cut 5 bases from V and 6 bases from J, with 17 bases between. The CDR3 sequence is CASSPLPGTPEQYF. The CDR3 coding sequence is TGTGCCAGCAGCCCCCTCCCTGGGACGCCCGAGCAGTACTTC.